This T cell receptor (beta chain) was captured in a study of T cells after yellow fever vaccination. Background on the study: SMART-Seq v4 Ultra Low Input prepared the low-cell-number fractions. The study, taken as a whole, reports: Clonotypes found in both CD4 and CD8 compartments made up a small share. Within FACS-sorted repertoires, abundant clonotypes contaminating from the bulk population could be present. The secondary response was weaker, and its peak arrived faster, on day 5 versus 15.

TCRdb processed the 5' RACE reads anew with MiXCR; each CDR3 protein has one entry. This sample yields approximately 550,000 distinct CDR3 sequences, of which 15% to 20% are seen a single time; roughly an eighth belongs to the top ten. The germline CDR1 and CDR2 sequences are SEHNR and FQNEAQ (reference sequence). The CDR3 spans 15 residues. With 3 bases clipped from V and 1 base from J, the junction kept 3 bases outside the gene matches. For this clonotype: The antigen is not known.

The rearrangement links TRBV7-9 to TRBJ2-5; 9 nucleotides line up with TRBD1. The source of this sequence is a man aged 25-45 years who received the YFV17D yellow fever vaccine. This material consisted of PBMCs, taken 15 days after the yellow fever booster vaccination. CDR3 sequence reads: CASSFGDRAQETQYF. The CDR3 bases are TGTGCCAGCAGCTTTGGGGACAGGGCCCAAGAGACCCAGTACTTC.